This T cell receptor (beta chain) was sequenced during a study of identical twins. Via MiXCR, TCRdb re-called the 5' RACE reads, giving one row per CDR3 protein. The table lists some 200,000 distinct CDR3 sequences, around 8.1% of them singletons, with 1.9% in the top ten. Germline V gives CDR1 SGHDT, CDR2 YYEEEE. Trimming took off 4 bases at V and 1 base at J, with 5 bases between the two ends. CDR3 length: 13 amino acids. This clonotype was picked up a small number of times. This same sample was also taken into another study, of yellow fever vaccine responses in identical twins.

Input material: memory (CD45RO+) T cells sorted from blood. This sequence joins TRBV5-6 and TRBJ2-2, with no clear D. The TCR sequence derives from a woman under 30 in good health. The CDR3 bases are TGTGCCAGCAGCCCCGGGAACACCGGGGAGCTGTTTTTT. Amino acids: CASSPGNTGELFF. Complete variable domain (other parts from reference TRBV5-6 and TRBJ2-2): DAGVTQSPTHLIKTRGQQVTLRCSPKSGHDTVSWYQQALGQGPQFIFQYYEEEERQRGNFPDRFSGHQFPNYSSELNVNALLLGDSALYLCASSPGNTGELFFGEGSRLTVL.